Included here is one T cell receptor beta chain sequence, with context. Its cognate antigen is unknown. The data belong to a study of cytomegalovirus exposure and HLA in healthy donors. Study findings and constraints: For most TCR beta V segments, an earlier analysis put the productive rate at about 87% or about 30% of the time. When analyzed later, a missense DCLRE1C variant was found to be linked to TCR beta V- and J-gene trimming.

Primers for the PCR totalled 60 Vbeta and 13 Jbeta. Sequencing used immunoSEQ multiplex PCR; TCRdb keeps in-frame clones, though not all of them. Counted here are under 150,000 clones, roughly 63% occurring once; the ten biggest clones make up more than 8%. Germline CDR1 is MGHRA and CDR2 is YSYEKL. The CDR3 runs 19 residues. Trimming shortened V by 0 bases and J by 5 bases, and 24 bases separated the two germline ends. The source is a man aged 35 to 55 in good health and CMV-seropositive. The sequenced sample was PBMCs. This sequence joins TRBV4-1 and TRBJ2-3; weak D call: TRBD2 (6 bases). Here the CDR3 reads CASSQDPGNSGPHGDTQYF. The CDR3 DNA reads as TGCGCCAGCAGCCAAGATCCGGGCAATAGCGGCCCTCACGGAGATACGCAGTATTTT.